This T cell receptor beta chain was sequenced during a study of T cells after yellow fever vaccination. The CDR3 contains 15 residues. J was trimmed by 5 bases and V by 2 bases; bases with no gene match: 8. CDR1 SEHNR and CDR2 FQNEAQ come from the germline V gene (reference sequence). A 5'RACE template-switching step, the method used to make TCR cDNA, added a universal primer site and UMIs. In TCRdb, the 5' RACE reads were re-called with MiXCR into one record per CDR3 protein. The sample gives 300,000 to 400,000 distinct CDR3 sequences, 3% to 4.5% of which show up once; about 24% is in the top ten. This clonotype was detected many times. Its antigen is currently unknown. Overall study results and limits: Weaker, the secondary response had a peak occurring faster, on day 5 versus 15.

The source material was PBMCs, sampled 5 days after the yellow fever booster vaccination. The chain joins TRBV7-9 to TRBJ2-7, with 8 bases that match TRBD1. This clonotype was obtained from a man between 18 and 29 years old who received the YFV17D yellow fever vaccine. This CDR3 is CASSLIRTGSDEQYF. For the CDR3, the DNA is TGTGCCAGCAGCTTAATACGGACAGGGTCAGACGAGCAGTACTTC.